This T cell receptor (beta chain) was retrieved from a study of beta chain features in type 1 diabetes (dated by TCRdb to the late 2010s). For the study in its entirety: Patients and healthy donors did not differ in mean age, gender distribution, total cell number or subset yield. A total of about 100,000,000 sorted cells were examined across all samples, and RNA yield correlated strongly with the number of cells per subset. The study compared the TCRB repertoires of sorted circulating CD4+ T cell subsets in recently diagnosed type 1 diabetes patients with those in matched healthy donors. Naive and central memory subsets were obtained from all 30 or so donors, but regulatory and stem cell-like memory subsets were isolated from only 8 patients and roughly 8 healthy donors. The investigation overall reported the following: In all four CD4+ subsets, TCRB CDR3 length was moderately but significantly shorter in type 1 diabetes patients. HLA sub-analyses involved small numbers of individuals, so any influence of HLA type on TCRB rearrangement remained unresolved. Shorter templates might have been favored by PCR, but patient and control samples were amplified and corrected together, so both groups would have been affected equally by any skew. Fewer insertions and more nucleotide deletions at VDJ recombination sites were observed in patients with type 1 diabetes, implying thymic rearrangement abnormalities. Naive, central memory and regulatory TCRB repertoires appeared to be more similar among patients than among healthy donors. Because cDNA was sequenced instead of genomic DNA, activated cells with high expression could be over-represented, although the groups did not differ in activation or CD3 levels.

The entire amount of isolated RNA was reverse transcribed using the High Capacity cDNA Reverse Transcription Kit, so the sequenced TCRB transcripts were expressed ones. Naive, central memory and regulatory T cell samples underwent deep immunoSEQ sequencing, averaging around 4 million total reads per sample. Sorted cells were lysed in RLT buffer, and RNA was extracted using DNase-treated RNeasy Micro or Mini kits according to cell number. To prevent cross-contamination, every cell subset was processed on its own, while patient and healthy donor samples were processed together. The immunoSEQ multiplex PCR was used to amplify TCRB sequences from cDNA, generating 87-bp fragments that spanned the CDR3 region. The amplicons were sequenced using the Illumina HiSeq platform. The source study handled its data this way. Synthetic template baselines were used to correct PCR bias computationally, reads within Hamming distance 2 were collapsed together, and singletons that could not be merged were discarded. By aligning reads against IMGT, V, D and J genes, CDR3 length, and insertions or deletions at six rearrangement sites were assigned. Within each subset, clonotype counts were normalized to sorted cell number, and only after that were true diversity and Gini coefficients computed with the tcR R package. The overlap coefficient, calculated on TCRB nucleotide sequences, was used to quantify repertoire sharing. The clones in this table, taken by TCRdb from immuneACCESS, are in-frame only. Not every clone is retained; where verified, under half of the shortfall comes from an unresolved V gene, and the cause of the rest is unknown. The V and J calls and clone size are taken from that table; D and trimming were inferred from the DNA. The sample records about 160,000 clones, around 8% of which are singletons. The top ten constitute approximately 0.54% of the sample.

A single peripheral blood draw of about 116 mL on average was collected from each donor into heparinised tubes. A BD FACSAria II and a panel including CD45RO, CCR7, CD25, CD127, CD95 and CD27 were used to sort naive, central memory, regulatory and stem cell-like memory CD4+ T cells. Every sorted population had a purity above 95%. Right away, PBMCs were isolated by Lymphoprep density gradient centrifugation and were stained directly, with no culture step. So that batch effects would be minimized, each experiment stained and sorted samples in pairs, pairing one healthy donor with one patient. Notes on this clone: No cognate antigen has been identified for it. Within one base of it there is no much larger clone, and no base qualities were kept.

This TCR was sampled from a woman between 18 and 29 years old with type 1 diabetes. The sample was central memory CD4+ T cells from blood.

The CDR3 has the sequence CASSLFTGGNGYTF. The DNA is TGTGCCAGCAGCTTGTTCACCGGAGGGAATGGCTACACCTTC. The chain links TRBV5-5 with TRBJ1-2; too little of a D gene remains to name it. The CDR3 goes from the cysteine to the phenylalanine over 14 residues. The entry retains the CDR3 DNA only, 42 bases that are in frame from base 1. V loses 1 base of germline sequence and J loses 6 bases, and the interval between the two ends is 13 bases. Sequences SGHKS (CDR1) and YYEKEE (CDR2) are obtained from the germline V gene (reference sequence).